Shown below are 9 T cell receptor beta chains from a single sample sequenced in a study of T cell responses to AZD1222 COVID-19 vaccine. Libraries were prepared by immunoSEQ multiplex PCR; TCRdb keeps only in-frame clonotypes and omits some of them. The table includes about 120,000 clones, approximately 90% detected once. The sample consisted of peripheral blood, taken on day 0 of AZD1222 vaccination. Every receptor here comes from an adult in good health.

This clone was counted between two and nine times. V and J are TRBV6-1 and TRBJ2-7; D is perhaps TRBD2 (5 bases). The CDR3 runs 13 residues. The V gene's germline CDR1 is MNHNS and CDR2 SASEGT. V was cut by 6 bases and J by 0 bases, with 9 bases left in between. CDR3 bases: TGTGCCAGCAGCCGGGGAGTCTCCTACGAGCAGTACTTC. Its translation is CASSRGVSYEQYF.

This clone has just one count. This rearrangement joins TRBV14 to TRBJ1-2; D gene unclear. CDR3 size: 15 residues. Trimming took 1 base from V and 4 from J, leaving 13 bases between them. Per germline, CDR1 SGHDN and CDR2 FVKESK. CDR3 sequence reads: CASSQGRQTVYGYTF. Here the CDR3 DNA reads TGTGCCAGCAGCCAAGGCCGGCAGACCGTCTATGGCTACACCTTC.

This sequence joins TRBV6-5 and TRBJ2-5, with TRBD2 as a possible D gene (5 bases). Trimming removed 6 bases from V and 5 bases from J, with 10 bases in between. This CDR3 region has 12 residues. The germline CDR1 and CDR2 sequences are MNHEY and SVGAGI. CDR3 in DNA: TGTGCCAGCAGCCCCCGAGGGGAGACCCAGTACTTC. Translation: CASSPRGETQYF.

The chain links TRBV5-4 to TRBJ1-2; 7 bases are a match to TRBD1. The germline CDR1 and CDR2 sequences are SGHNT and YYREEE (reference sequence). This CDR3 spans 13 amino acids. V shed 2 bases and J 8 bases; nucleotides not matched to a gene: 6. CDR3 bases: TGTGCCAGCAGCTTTGGACAGGAAAGAGGCTACACCTTC. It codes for CASSFGQERGYTF.

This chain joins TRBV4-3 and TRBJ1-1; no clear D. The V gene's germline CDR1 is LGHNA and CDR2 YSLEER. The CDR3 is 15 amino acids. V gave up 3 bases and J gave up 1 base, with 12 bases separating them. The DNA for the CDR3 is TGCGCCAGCAGCCAGTTCTGGGGTTCGAACACTGAAGCTTTCTTT. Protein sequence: CASSQFWGSNTEAFF.

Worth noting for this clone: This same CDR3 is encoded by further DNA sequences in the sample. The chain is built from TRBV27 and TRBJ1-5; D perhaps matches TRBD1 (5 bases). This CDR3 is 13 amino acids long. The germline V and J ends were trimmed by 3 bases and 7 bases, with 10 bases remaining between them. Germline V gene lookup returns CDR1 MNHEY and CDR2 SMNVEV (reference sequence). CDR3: CASSFGGGQPQHF. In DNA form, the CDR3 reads TGTGCCAGCAGTTTTGGGGGGGGGCAGCCCCAGCATTTT.

The CDR3 here is CASTVGFTEQYF. The CDR3 region has the DNA TGTGCCAGCACCGTCGGGTTCACCGAGCAGTACTTC. The V gene is TRBV6-5, the J gene TRBJ2-7, with D unresolved. CDR1 is MNHEY and CDR2 is SVGAGI in the germline V gene. The CDR3 covers 12 residues. V lost 7 bases and J 6 bases, leaving 13 bases between the germline ends.

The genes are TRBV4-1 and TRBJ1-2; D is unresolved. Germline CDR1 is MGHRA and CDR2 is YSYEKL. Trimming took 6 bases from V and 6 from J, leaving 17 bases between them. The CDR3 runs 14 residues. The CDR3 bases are TGCGCCAGCAGTGTGCGGCTATGGATTAATGGCTACACCTTC. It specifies CASSVRLWINGYTF.

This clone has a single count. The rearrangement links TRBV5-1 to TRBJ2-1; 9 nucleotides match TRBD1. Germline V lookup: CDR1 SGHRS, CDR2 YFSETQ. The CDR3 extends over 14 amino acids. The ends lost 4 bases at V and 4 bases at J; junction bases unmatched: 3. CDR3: CASSRTGDYNEQFF. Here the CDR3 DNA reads TGCGCCAGCAGCCGGACAGGGGATTACAATGAGCAGTTCTTC.